These 5 T cell receptor beta chains came from one sample sequenced in a study of shared clonotypes between healthy human individuals. Method: immunoSEQ multiplex PCR; TCRdb's copy keeps in-frame clones and lacks some. The sample comprises just under 350,000 clones, around four fifths of which are singletons, and 10% rests with the top ten. Sequenced sample: memory CD4+ T cells sorted from blood. As for subset: CD45RA-negative fraction. The receptors come from a young man in good health.

V is TRBV7-2 and J is TRBJ2-7, with 8 nucleotides matching TRBD1. The V segment lost 4 bases and the J segment 5 bases; nucleotides outside the gene matches: 4. The CDR3 runs to 13 residues. Germline lookup yields CDR1 SGHTA and CDR2 FQGNSA. The CDR3 DNA is TGTGCCAGCAGCTGGACAGGGACCCACGAGCAGTACTTC. Translating it yields CASSWTGTHEQYF.

This clone showed up just a few times. The chain uses TRBV14 and TRBJ1-1; the match to TRBD1 covers 7 bases. The CDR3 covers 14 residues. Looked up from germline, CDR1 is SGHDN and CDR2 is FVKESK. J gave up 4 bases and V 4 bases, and 6 bases lay outside the gene matches. In nucleotides, the CDR3 is TGTGCCAGCAGCCTACTCGGACAGGCCACTGAAGCTTTCTTT. This gives the protein CASSLLGQATEAFF.

The chain joins TRBV15 to TRBJ1-1; D gene ambiguous. The V gene's germline CDR1 is LNHNV and CDR2 YYDKDF (reference sequence). Trimming left V 10 bases short and J 0 bases short, with 12 bases between. This CDR3 is 13 amino acids long. CDR3 DNA sequence: TGTGCCATAAGGACGGTGATGAACACTGAAGCTTTCTTT. Translated: CAIRTVMNTEAFF.

This clone was counted between two and nine times. Other DNA sequences in this sample translate to the same CDR3. This rearrangement joins TRBV5-4 to TRBJ1-1, with D hard to call. The ends were cut back, 1 base at V and 1 base at J, with 5 bases in the middle. CDR3 length: 13 amino acids. Germline-derived CDR1 and CDR2 are SGHNT and YYREEE (reference sequence). The CDR3 reads CASSLTANTEAFF. In DNA form, the CDR3 reads TGTGCCAGCAGCTTGACGGCGAACACTGAAGCTTTCTTT.

The chain links TRBV6-6 to TRBJ1-1, with 7 bases identical to TRBD1. The J segment lost 6 bases and the V segment lost 5 bases, leaving 9 bases of the junction unmatched. The V gene's germline CDR1 is MNHNY and CDR2 SVGAGI (reference sequence). This CDR3 has 14 residues. Here the CDR3 DNA reads TGTGCCAGCAGTCGACAGGGTTGGGTTGCTGAAGCTTTCTTT. It specifies CASSRQGWVAEAFF.